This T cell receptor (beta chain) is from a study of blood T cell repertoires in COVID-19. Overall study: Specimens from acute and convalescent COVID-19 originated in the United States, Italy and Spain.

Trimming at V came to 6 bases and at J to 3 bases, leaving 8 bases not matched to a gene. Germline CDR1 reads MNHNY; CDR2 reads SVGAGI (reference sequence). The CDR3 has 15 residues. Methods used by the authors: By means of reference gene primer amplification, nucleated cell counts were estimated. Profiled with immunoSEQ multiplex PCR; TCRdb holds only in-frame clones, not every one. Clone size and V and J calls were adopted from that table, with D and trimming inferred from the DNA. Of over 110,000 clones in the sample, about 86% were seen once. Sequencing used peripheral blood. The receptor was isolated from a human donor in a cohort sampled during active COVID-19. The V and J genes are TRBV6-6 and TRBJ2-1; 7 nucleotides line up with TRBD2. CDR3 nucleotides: TGTGCCAGCAGCCCCCACGAGCGGGACTACAATGAGCAGTTCTTC. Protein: CASSPHERDYNEQFF.